The next 6 T cell receptor beta chains were all read from a single sample in a study of radiation and T cells in renal cell carcinoma. Here immunoSEQ multiplex PCR was the method, and the copy in TCRdb shows in-frame clones only, minus some. The table lists fewer than 200,000 clones, about 85% of them singletons. Time point of the sample: blood 4 weeks post-SBRT, at nephrectomy. The treatment denotes: 15 Gy SBRT to primary tumor, nephrectomy 4 weeks later. Sequences were derived from blood, sampled from a patient whose treatment included radiotherapy and nephrectomy. These receptors all stem from a woman between 50 and 59 years old with renal cell carcinoma.

The rearrangement joins TRBV29-1 to TRBJ1-4; D call uncertain. V shed 5 bases and J shed 4 bases, with 14 bases lying between them. This CDR3 has 14 residues. Germline CDR1 reads SQVTM; CDR2 reads ANQGSEA. For the CDR3, the DNA is TGCAGCGTTAAGGACCGAGCTTTTAATGAAAAACTGTTTTTT. Protein product: CSVKDRAFNEKLFF.

This sequence joins TRBV5-1 and TRBJ2-7; D is perhaps TRBD1 (7 bases). The CDR3 is 18 residues long. The V gene's germline CDR1 is SGHRS and CDR2 YFSETQ. Trimming took off 0 bases at V and 6 bases at J, with 25 bases between the two ends. The CDR3 sequence: CASSLGPLDRFVGGEQYF. Here the CDR3 DNA reads TGCGCCAGCAGCTTGGGCCCTCTGGACAGGTTCGTGGGGGGCGAGCAGTACTTC.

CDR3 in amino acids: CAIGRGSSWWLAGRTGELFF. CDR3 DNA sequence: TGTGCCATCGGTCGGGGGTCTTCCTGGTGGCTAGCGGGTAGGACCGGGGAGCTGTTTTTT. The V call is TRBV9, the J call TRBJ2-2, with 8 bases lining up with TRBD2. Looked up from germline, CDR1 is SGDLS and CDR2 is YYNGEE. The CDR3 runs 20 residues. V dropped 9 bases and J dropped 5; count of bases not matched to a gene: 27. Drawing the rest from reference TRBV9 and TRBJ2-2, the complete variable domain is DSGVTQTPKHLITATGQRVTLRCSPRSGDLSVYWYQQSLDQGLQFLIQYYNGEERAKGNILERFSAQQFPDLHSELNLSSLELGDSALYFCAIGRGSSWWLAGRTGELFFGEGSRLTVL.

This clone was observed once. CDR3: CAWSVLIGGGQPQHF. The CDR3 region has the DNA TGTGCCTGGAGTGTCCTTATAGGGGGGGGACAGCCCCAGCATTTT. V is TRBV30 and J is TRBJ1-5; TRBD1 might be the D (6 bases). Looked up from germline, CDR1 is GTSNPN and CDR2 is SVGIG (reference sequence). CDR3 size: 15 residues. Trimming left V 0 bases short and J 7 bases short, with 16 bases between. Combining the CDR3 with reference TRBV30 and TRBJ1-5 gives the whole variable domain SQTIHQWPATLVQPVGSPLSLECTVEGTSNPNLYWYRQAAGRGLQLLFYSVGIGQISSEVPQNLSASRPQDRQFILSSKKLLLSDSGFYLCAWSVLIGGGQPQHFGDGTRLSIL.

This chain links TRBV6-5 with TRBJ1-6; no reliable D call. Germline values: CDR1 MNHEY, CDR2 SVGAGI. This CDR3 contains 12 residues. V was cut by 6 bases and J by 5 bases, with 5 bases left in between. The CDR3 nucleotides are TGTGCCAGCAGCCGACATAATTCACCCCTCCACTTT. Translated: CASSRHNSPLHF.

The chain has TRBV20-1 and TRBJ1-2; 7 bases are shared with TRBD1. CDR1 is DFQATT, CDR2 SNEGSKA, per germline (reference sequence). This CDR3 is built from 11 residues. The V and J ends lost 6 bases and 8 bases, in that order; junction bases with no gene match: 6. The CDR3 is CSAQGERGYTF. As DNA, the CDR3 is TGCAGTGCGCAGGGGGAGCGCGGCTACACCTTC.